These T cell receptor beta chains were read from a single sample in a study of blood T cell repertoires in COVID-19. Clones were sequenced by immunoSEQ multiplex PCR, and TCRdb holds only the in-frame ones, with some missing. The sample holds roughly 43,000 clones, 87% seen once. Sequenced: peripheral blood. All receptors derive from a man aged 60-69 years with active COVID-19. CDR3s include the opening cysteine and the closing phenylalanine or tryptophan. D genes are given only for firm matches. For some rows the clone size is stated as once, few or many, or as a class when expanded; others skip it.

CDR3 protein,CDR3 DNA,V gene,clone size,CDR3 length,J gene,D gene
CASSFPPRGGSNEQFF,TGTGCCAGCAGCTTCCCCCCTAGGGGGGGCTCTAATGAGCAGTTCTTC,TRBV7-9,-,16,TRBJ2-1,-
CASSQVTLSGRSGELFF,TGTGCCAGCAGCCAAGTCACTCTCAGCGGGCGTAGCGGGGAGCTGTTTTTT,TRBV3-1/TRBV3-2,-,17,TRBJ2-2,-
CASNCLSRSLNQPQHF,TGTGCCAGCAACTGCCTGTCCAGGTCTTTGAATCAGCCCCAGCATTTT,TRBV7-4,-,16,TRBJ1-5,-
CASSLGGPGANVLTF,TGTGCCAGCAGTCTAGGGGGACCTGGGGCCAACGTCCTGACTTTC,TRBV14,-,15,TRBJ2-6,-
CASSQGTGRGNQPQHF,TGTGCCAGCAGCCAAGGGACAGGGAGGGGCAATCAGCCCCAGCATTTT,TRBV4-2,-,16,TRBJ1-5,TRBD1
CASSSNAGNTEAFF,TGTGCCAGCAGCTCGAACGCAGGGAACACTGAAGCTTTCTTT,TRBV9,few,14,TRBJ1-1,-
CASGVPGNTIYF,TGTGCCAGCGGAGTTCCGGGAAACACCATATATTTT,TRBV28,-,12,TRBJ1-3,-
CASSLGTTNEQFF,TGCGCCAGCAGCTTGGGGACTACCAATGAGCAGTTCTTC,TRBV5-1,few,13,TRBJ2-1,-
CASKSPAAAQYF,TGTGCCAGCAAATCACCCGCCGCGGCCCAGTACTTC,TRBV12-3/TRBV12-4,-,12,TRBJ2-5,-
CASSLGQQGNEQFF,TGTGCCAGCAGCTTGGGGCAACAAGGGAATGAGCAGTTCTTC,TRBV7-3,-,14,TRBJ2-1,-
CASSSQGASSGNTIYF,TGTGCCAGCAGCTCACAGGGGGCGAGTTCTGGAAACACCATATATTTT,TRBV7-2,-,16,TRBJ1-3,TRBD1
CASRIQTSGSYEQYF,TGCGCCAGCAGGATTCAGACTAGCGGATCCTACGAGCAGTACTTC,TRBV10-2,-,15,TRBJ2-7,TRBD2
CASSLAELGTYNEQFF,TGCGCCAGCAGCTTGGCCGAGCTCGGGACCTACAATGAGCAGTTCTTC,TRBV5-1,-,16,TRBJ2-1,-
CASIGRRWEEKLFF,TGCGCCAGCATTGGGCGGAGGTGGGAGGAAAAACTGTTTTTT,TRBV5-1,-,14,TRBJ1-4,-
CASSQAGSIQYF,TGTGCCAGCAGCCAAGCGGGAAGCATTCAGTACTTC,TRBV3-1/TRBV3-2,-,12,TRBJ2-4,-
CARDRGLREKLFF,TGTGCCAGAGACAGGGGGCTGAGGGAAAAACTGTTTTTT,TRBV30,-,13,TRBJ1-4,TRBD1
CASIPGGGTEAFF,TGTGCCAGCATTCCCGGGGGGGGCACTGAAGCTTTCTTT,TRBV28,-,13,TRBJ1-1,-
CASSLGSDTQYF,TGTGCCAGCAGCCTCGGGTCAGATACGCAGTATTTT,TRBV12-3/TRBV12-4,-,12,TRBJ2-3,-
CASRLSTGTNTEAFF,TGCGCCAGCAGACTTTCGACAGGGACGAACACTGAAGCTTTCTTT,TRBV5-1,-,15,TRBJ1-1,TRBD1
CASSTSTGANIQYF,TGCGCCAGCAGCACATCGACAGGGGCAAACATTCAGTACTTC,TRBV5-1,-,14,TRBJ2-4,TRBD1
CASSDRVGSSPLHF,TGTGCCAGCAGCGACAGGGTTGGAAGCTCACCCCTCCACTTT,TRBV6-5,-,14,TRBJ1-6,TRBD1
CASSWGVDGYTF,TGTGCCAGCAGTTGGGGAGTCGATGGCTACACCTTC,TRBV6-2/TRBV6-3,-,12,TRBJ1-2,-
CASSLRGGGHANTGELFF,TGTGCCAGCAGCTTACGTGGCGGGGGACACGCGAACACCGGGGAGCTGTTTTTT,TRBV7-3,few,18,TRBJ2-2,-
CAIGVEGAYEQYF,TGTGCCATCGGGGTGGAGGGGGCTTACGAGCAGTACTTC,TRBV10-3,-,13,TRBJ2-7,-
CASSLVAGQSYEQYF,TGTGCCAGCAGCTTGGTGGCAGGCCAATCCTACGAGCAGTACTTC,TRBV5-6,-,15,TRBJ2-7,-
CASTPSQGAYEQYF,TGTGCCAGCACCCCCTCCCAGGGTGCCTACGAGCAGTACTTC,TRBV7-9,few,14,TRBJ2-7,-
CASSERDRGLTFF,TGTGCCAGCAGTGAACGGGACAGGGGGCTGACGTTTTTT,TRBV6-1,-,13,TRBJ1-4,TRBD1
CASSYQDTITDTQYF,TGTGCCAGCAGTTACCAGGACACTATCACAGATACGCAGTATTTT,TRBV6-2/TRBV6-3,once,15,TRBJ2-3,-
CASSARDKITGELFF,TGTGCCAGCAGCGCCCGGGACAAGATCACCGGGGAGCTGTTTTTT,TRBV9,-,15,TRBJ2-2,-
CASTVWGGEKLFF,TGTGCCAGCACCGTATGGGGGGGTGAAAAACTGTTTTTT,TRBV7-9,-,13,TRBJ1-4,-
CASIRVQGSAISGANVLTF,TGTGCCAGCATAAGGGTTCAGGGTTCAGCCATCTCTGGGGCCAACGTCCTGACTTTC,TRBV7-2,-,19,TRBJ2-6,-
CASSRRGGLNTEAFF,TGTGCCAGCAGCCGTAGGGGGGGGTTGAACACTGAAGCTTTCTTT,TRBV7-2,-,15,TRBJ1-1,-
CATSEASGNTIYF,TGTGCCACCAGTGAAGCTTCTGGAAACACCATATATTTT,TRBV24-1,-,13,TRBJ1-3,-
CASSKAGGPRQPKGRNNQPQHF,TGTGCCAGCAGCAAAGCGGGAGGACCTCGACAGCCAAAGGGCAGGAACAATCAGCCCCAGCATTTT,TRBV21-1,-,22,TRBJ1-5,-
CASSTRDRGNSPLHF,TGTGCCAGCAGCACCCGGGACAGGGGGAATTCACCCCTCCACTTT,TRBV7-8,-,15,TRBJ1-6,TRBD1
CASSMAARMQNIQYF,TGTGCCAGTAGTATGGCAGCGCGAATGCAAAACATTCAGTACTTC,TRBV19,-,15,TRBJ2-4,-
CASTQRGTDTQYF,TGTGCCAGCACCCAGCGGGGCACAGATACGCAGTATTTT,TRBV2,once,13,TRBJ2-3,-
CSVHNPTNTGELFF,TGCAGCGTTCACAACCCGACGAACACCGGGGAGCTGTTTTTT,TRBV29-1,few,14,TRBJ2-2,-
CASSSTGTSGGALDTQYF,TGTGCCAGCAGCTCCACCGGGACTAGCGGGGGGGCTTTAGATACGCAGTATTTT,TRBV9,once,18,TRBJ2-3,TRBD2
CSVAQGAASYGYTF,TGCAGCGTCGCCCAGGGGGCGGCGAGCTATGGCTACACCTTC,TRBV29-1,-,14,TRBJ1-2,TRBD1
CASSLGGSRETQYF,TGTGCCAGCAGCTTAGGTGGGAGTCGAGAGACCCAGTACTTC,TRBV11-2,-,14,TRBJ2-5,-
CASSLALETQYF,TGCGCCAGCAGCTTGGCCCTAGAGACCCAGTACTTC,TRBV5-1,-,12,TRBJ2-5,-
CASNKGQENTEAFF,TGCGCCAGCAACAAGGGACAGGAGAACACTGAAGCTTTCTTT,TRBV5-1,-,14,TRBJ1-1,TRBD1
CASSLTSGDYNEQFF,TGTGCCAGCAGTTTGACTAGCGGGGACTACAATGAGCAGTTCTTC,TRBV28,once,15,TRBJ2-1,TRBD2
CASSRSGGQRDTQYF,TGTGCCAGCAGTCGAAGCGGGGGGCAGAGGGATACGCAGTATTTT,TRBV7-2,-,15,TRBJ2-3,TRBD2
CASSLGRRGYTDTQYF,TGTGCCAGCAGTTTAGGCAGGCGGGGCTACACAGATACGCAGTATTTT,TRBV28,-,16,TRBJ2-3,-
CASSPRQGVGLYGYTF,TGTGCCAGCAGCCCTAGACAGGGGGTCGGGCTCTATGGCTACACCTTC,TRBV9,-,16,TRBJ1-2,TRBD1
CANRRTSGGTDTQYF,TGTGCCAATAGACGGACTAGCGGGGGAACAGATACGCAGTATTTT,TRBV2,once,15,TRBJ2-3,TRBD2
CASSRPGQGIYSSYNEQFF,TGTGCCAGCAGTCGACCGGGACAGGGAATCTATTCCTCCTACAATGAGCAGTTCTTC,TRBV5-4,-,19,TRBJ2-1,TRBD1
CASSIGRASGGTGELFF,TGTGCCAGTAGTATAGGGAGGGCTAGCGGGGGGACCGGGGAGCTGTTTTTT,TRBV19,-,17,TRBJ2-2,TRBD2
CASSTTSGGVGDTQYF,TGTGCCAGCAGCACGACTAGCGGGGGGGTCGGAGATACGCAGTATTTT,TRBV7-2,-,16,TRBJ2-3,TRBD2
CASSVQGGTGELFF,TGTGCCAGCAGCGTACAAGGCGGCACCGGGGAGCTGTTTTTT,TRBV9,-,14,TRBJ2-2,-
CASHRTGSGYTF,TGTGCCTCCCACCGGACAGGGAGCGGCTACACCTTC,TRBV30,-,12,TRBJ1-2,TRBD1
CASSLLLDTQYF,TGTGCCAGCAGCTTGTTACTAGATACGCAGTATTTT,TRBV5-6,-,12,TRBJ2-3,-